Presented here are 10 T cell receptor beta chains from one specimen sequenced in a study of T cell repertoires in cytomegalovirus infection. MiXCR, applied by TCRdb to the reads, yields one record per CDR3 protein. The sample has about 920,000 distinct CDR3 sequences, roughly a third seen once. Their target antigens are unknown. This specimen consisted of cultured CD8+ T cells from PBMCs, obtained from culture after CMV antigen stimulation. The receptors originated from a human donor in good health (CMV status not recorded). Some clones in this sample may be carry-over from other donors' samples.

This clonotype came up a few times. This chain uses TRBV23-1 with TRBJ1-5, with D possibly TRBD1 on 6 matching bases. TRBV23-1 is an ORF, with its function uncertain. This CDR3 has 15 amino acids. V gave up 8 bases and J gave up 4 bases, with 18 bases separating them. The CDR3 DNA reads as TGCGCCAGCGACCAGCGGACAGAGTCGAATCAGCCCCAGCATTTT. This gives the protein CASDQRTESNQPQHF.

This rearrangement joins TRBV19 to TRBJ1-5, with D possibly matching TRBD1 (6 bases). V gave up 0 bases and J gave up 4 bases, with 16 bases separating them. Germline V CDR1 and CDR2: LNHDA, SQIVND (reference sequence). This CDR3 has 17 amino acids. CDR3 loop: CASSIDGDRGGNQPQHF. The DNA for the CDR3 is TGTGCCAGTAGTATAGATGGAGACAGAGGGGGGAATCAGCCCCAGCATTTT. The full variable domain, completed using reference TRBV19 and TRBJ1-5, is DGGITQSPKYLFRKEGQNVTLSCEQNLNHDAMYWYRQDPGQGLRLIYYSQIVNDFQKGDIAEGYSVSREKKESFPLTVTSAQKNPTAFYLCASSIDGDRGGNQPQHFGDGTRLSIL.

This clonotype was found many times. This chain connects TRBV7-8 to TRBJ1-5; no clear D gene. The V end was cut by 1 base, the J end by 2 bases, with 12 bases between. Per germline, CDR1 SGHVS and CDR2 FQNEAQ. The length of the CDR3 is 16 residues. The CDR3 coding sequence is TGTGCCAGCAGCTTAGTTCCGGGAGAGGGCAATCAGCCCCAGCATTTT. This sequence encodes CASSLVPGEGNQPQHF.

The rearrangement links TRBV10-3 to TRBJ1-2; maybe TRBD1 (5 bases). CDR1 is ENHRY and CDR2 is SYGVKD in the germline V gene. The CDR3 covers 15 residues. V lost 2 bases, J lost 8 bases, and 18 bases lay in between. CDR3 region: CAISEDGRDRRGYTF. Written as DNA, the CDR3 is TGTGCCATCAGTGAGGACGGCAGGGATCGCAGGGGCTACACCTTC.

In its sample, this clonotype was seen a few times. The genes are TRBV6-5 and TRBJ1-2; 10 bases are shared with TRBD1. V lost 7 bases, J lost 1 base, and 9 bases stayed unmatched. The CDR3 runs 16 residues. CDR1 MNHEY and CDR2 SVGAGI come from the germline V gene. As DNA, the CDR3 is TGTGCCAGCACCGGGGACAGGGGTCAAATTAACTATGGCTACACCTTC. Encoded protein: CASTGDRGQINYGYTF.

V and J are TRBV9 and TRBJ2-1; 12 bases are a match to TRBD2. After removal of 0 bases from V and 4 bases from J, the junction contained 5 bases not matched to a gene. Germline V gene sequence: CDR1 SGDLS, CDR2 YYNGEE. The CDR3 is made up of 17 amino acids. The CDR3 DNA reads TGTGCCAGCAGCGTAGCCCTACTAGCGGGGGGTTACAATGAGCAGTTCTTC. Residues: CASSVALLAGGYNEQFF.

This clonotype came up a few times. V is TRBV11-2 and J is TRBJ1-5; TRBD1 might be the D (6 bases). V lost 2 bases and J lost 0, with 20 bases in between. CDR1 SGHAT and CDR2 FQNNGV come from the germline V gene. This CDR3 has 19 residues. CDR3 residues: CASSLTESRQVYSNQPQHF. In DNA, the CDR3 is TGTGCCAGCAGCTTAACCGAATCTCGACAGGTCTATAGCAATCAGCCCCAGCATTTT.

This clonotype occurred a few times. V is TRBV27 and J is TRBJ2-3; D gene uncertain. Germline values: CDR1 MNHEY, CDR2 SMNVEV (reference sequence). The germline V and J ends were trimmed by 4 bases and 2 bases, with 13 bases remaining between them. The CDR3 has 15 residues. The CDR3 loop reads CASSSPSGATDTQYF. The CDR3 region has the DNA TGTGCCAGCAGTTCCCCGTCAGGTGCCACAGATACGCAGTATTTT.

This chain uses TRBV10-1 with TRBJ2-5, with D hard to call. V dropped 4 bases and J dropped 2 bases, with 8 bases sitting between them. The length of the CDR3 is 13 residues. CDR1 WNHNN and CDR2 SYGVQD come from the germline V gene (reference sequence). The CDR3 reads CASSAGRQETQYF. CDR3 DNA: TGCGCCAGCAGTGCGGGCAGGCAAGAGACCCAGTACTTC.

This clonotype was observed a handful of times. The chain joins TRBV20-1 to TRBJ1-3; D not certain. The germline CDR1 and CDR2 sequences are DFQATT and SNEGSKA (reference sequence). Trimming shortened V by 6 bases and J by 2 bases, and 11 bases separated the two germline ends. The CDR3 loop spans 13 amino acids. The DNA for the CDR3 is TGCAGTGCCCCTGAAAGGGCTGGAAACACCATATATTTT. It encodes CSAPERAGNTIYF.